Here is one TCR beta chain with its context. There are many counts of this clonotype. This clone's antigen is unknown. No base-level quality is on record; no much larger clone is a single base apart. The data stem from a study of spatial heterogeneity in lung cancer (dated by TCRdb to between 2018 and 2021). Turning to the overall study: Beta-chain transcripts were consistently detected in greater numbers than alpha-chain transcripts, which likely reflected higher beta-chain transcript abundance. TCR transcript counts in tumor regions correlated strongly with a T cell transcriptional module score from matched bulk RNA-seq. In the raw uncorrected reads, each unique combination of TCR and UMI appeared more than ten times on average. The study quantitatively compared TCR alpha and beta repertoires across multiple tumor regions, matched nontumor lung and blood in non-small cell lung cancer. The study linked features of the TCR repertoire to counts of nonsynonymous mutations, which were determined by whole-exome sequencing of tumor tissue. Both alpha and beta chains were TCR-sequenced in fewer than 250 tumor regions, 64 matched nontumor lung samples and roughly 50 PBMC samples obtained at surgery. The study at large found these results: TCR-seq coverage of tumor T cells was estimated at only around 6.7% for alpha chains and 13% for beta chains. The count of ubiquitous expanded TCRs correlated with the count of ubiquitous nonsynonymous mutations, and the count of regional expanded TCRs correlated with the count of regional nonsynonymous mutations. The tumor nonsynonymous mutation count correlated with the number of expanded intratumoral alpha and beta TCRs. Additional single-cell paired TCR alpha and beta sequencing was considered necessary to confirm, at a functional level, the hypothesis that regional TCRs recognize regional mutations.

The library was built by means of 5' RACE. These reads were obtained on a NextSeq 500. To allow correction of PCR and sequencing errors, the TCR library protocol tagged every TCR cDNA molecule with a unique molecular identifier. In the authors' own workflow: Decombinator tools were used for TCR identification, UMI-based error correction and CDR3 extraction. Expanded TCRs were defined as those above a frequency of 2 per 1,000, corresponding to the top 1% of the tumor frequency distribution. Expanded tumor TCRs statistically deemed absent (corrected P<0.05) from at least one tumor region were classed as regional, and all other expanded tumor TCRs were classed as ubiquitous. Renyi diversity was calculated using the R vegan package after each repertoire was subsampled 100 times to 5,000 TCRs. CDR3 similarity networks were built from amino acid triplet string-kernel similarity, connecting CDR3s with pairwise similarity above 0.82. The public reads were reprocessed in TCRdb via fastp at Q25 and MiXCR, keeping in-frame beta chains. All rows with the same CDR3 protein become a single entry with the most common DNA and genes. For this entry, the V and J calls and clone size follow TCRdb and not the study's own pipeline. Recorded for this sample are under 13,000 distinct CDR3 sequences; approximately 7.9% of them occurred a single time. The top ten hold 22% of the sample.

Including the terminal cysteine and phenylalanine, the CDR3 comprises 15 residues. The read is trimmed to its CDR3 DNA, 45 bases read in frame from base 1. Trimming at the junction amounts to 1 base on V and 5 bases on J, and the germline ends lie 14 bases apart. The germline V gene (reference sequence) supplies CDR1 PRHDT and CDR2 FYEKMQ. The time point label of this sample denotes: sample taken at primary tumor resection. Samples were obtained from roughly 72 patients with early-stage, untreated non-small cell lung cancer from the lung TRACERx cohort. Without any cell sorting, TCR sequencing was performed on whole RNA extracted either from tumor and nontumor lung tissue or from cryopreserved PBMC samples. A patient was chosen for TCR sequencing only when enough RNA was available from at least two tumor regions. Tumor and adjacent nontumor lung specimens were reviewed by a lung pathologist before selection.

The V and J segments used are TRBV13 and TRBJ1-2, and the D gene may be TRBD1, 6 bases matching. Sample: lung tumor tissue, taken at surgery. The TCR originated in a female donor with early-stage non-small cell lung cancer. The CDR3 here reads CASSLVARGIYGYTF. At the DNA level, the sequence is TGTGCCAGCAGCTTAGTGGCCAGGGGAATATATGGCTACACCTTC. The variable domain in full, with residues beyond the CDR3 obtained from the reference TRBV13 and TRBJ1-2 genes, is AAGVIQSPRHLIKEKRETATLKCYPIPRHDTVYWYQQGPGQDPQFLISFYEKMQSDKGSIPDRFSAQQFSDYHSELNMSSLELGDSALYFCASSLVARGIYGYTFGSGTRLTVV.